This TCR beta chain emerged from a study of T cells in Graves' hyperthyroidism and ophthalmopathy. Study-level background: Peripheral blood was acquired at first diagnosis, ahead of any therapy whatsoever.

There are a few counts of this clonotype. Germline V CDR1 and CDR2: SGHRS, YFSETQ. V lost 5 bases and J lost 4; bases outside the gene matches: 4. The CDR3 runs to 15 residues. It was RNA transcripts that yielded the amplified TCR beta CDR3 regions. The HTBI set primed first-round TCR CDR3 RT-PCR. TCRdb reprocessed the multiplex PCR reads with MiXCR, giving one entry per CDR3 protein. This table has fewer than 700,000 distinct CDR3 sequences, 15% to 20% appearing once. The hyperthyroidism patients had all been newly diagnosed, and their disease duration was under 2 months. Their ages ranged from 18 to 65 years. PBMCs stemmed from less than 13 ml fresh peripheral blood.

The chain recombines TRBV5-1 with TRBJ2-2, with 11 nucleotides matching TRBD1. The sequenced sample consisted of blood. The TCR comes from a woman younger than 45 with Graves' hyperthyroidism. CDR3 region: CASRTGTGGTGELFF. The DNA of the CDR3 is TGCGCCAGCAGAACCGGGACAGGGGGCACCGGGGAGCTGTTTTTT.